This T cell receptor (beta chain) originates from a study of T cell changes during pregnancy in multiple sclerosis. The table came from immunoSEQ multiplex PCR; TCRdb's copy has only in-frame clones and leaves some out. The sample lists tens of thousands of clones, over 90% seen once, with 2% to 2.5% in the top ten. The CDR3 length is 14 residues. The J segment lost 5 bases and the V segment lost 5 bases, leaving 5 bases of the junction unmatched. Germline assignment: CDR1 LGHNA and CDR2 YNFKEQ. The sequences come from peripheral blood, collected in the third trimester of pregnancy. The V and J genes are TRBV4-2 and TRBJ2-2; 7 bases map to TRBD2. This sequence was found in a female donor with multiple sclerosis, enrolled in a pregnancy study. CDR3 residues: CASSGGGDTGELFF. CDR3 bases: TGTGCCAGCAGCGGGGGGGGAGATACCGGGGAGCTGTTTTTT.